The 23 T cell receptor beta chains below were found in one sample sequenced in a study of blood T cell repertoires in COVID-19 (dated by TCRdb to the early 2020s). Library construction relied on the immunoSEQ multiplex PCR assay. TCRdb limited this immuneACCESS table to in-frame rearrangements with V and J called. A share of clones is missing; checked studies link under half to unresolved V genes, and the rest is unexplained. Within this sample are approximately 220,000 clones, with 80% to 90% of them counted one time only. Together, the top ten hold 3% to 3.5% of the sample. Sequences were obtained from PBMCs or T cells enriched from blood (not recorded which). These receptors all stem from a young woman in a cohort exposed to, infected with or recovered from COVID-19 (not recorded which).

As to this clone: Other nucleotide sequences from this sample produce the same CDR3. The chain couples TRBV6-5 to TRBJ1-1; the D is unclear. Per germline, CDR1 MNHEY and CDR2 SVGAGI. V was trimmed by 0 bases and J by 2 bases, leaving 7 bases between them. This CDR3 has 14 amino acids. CDR3 protein: CASSYSRRNTEAFF. The CDR3 region has the DNA TGTGCCAGCAGTTACTCAAGGAGAAACACTGAAGCTTTCTTT.

J is TRBJ2-3 and V is TRBV28; TRBD1 might be the D (6 bases). CDR1 MDHEN and CDR2 SYDVKM come from the germline V gene. The CDR3 loop spans 13 amino acids. The germline V and J ends were trimmed by 8 bases and 3 bases, with 12 bases remaining between them. CDR3: CASSRGATDTQYF. For the CDR3, the DNA is TGTGCCAGCTCCAGGGGAGCTACAGATACGCAGTATTTT.

The gene calls are TRBV3-1 (or the pseudogene TRBV3-2) and TRBJ1-6; D unresolved. CDR1 is LGHDT and CDR2 is YNNKEL in the germline V gene (reference sequence). Trimming removed 5 bases at V and 8 bases at J, with 13 bases between. The CDR3 is 14 residues long. CDR3 nucleotide sequence: TGTGCCAGCAGCTCTCTCGTCCCGGATTCACCCCTCCACTTT. It specifies CASSSLVPDSPLHF.

The chain links TRBV13 to TRBJ1-2; D might be TRBD1 (6 bases). The V and J ends lost 7 bases and 0 bases respectively, with 18 bases between them. Germline assignment: CDR1 PRHDT and CDR2 FYEKMQ (reference sequence). CDR3 length: 16 amino acids. This CDR3 is CASKGGEVPPNYGYTF. The DNA for the CDR3 is TGTGCCAGCAAGGGGGGGGAAGTTCCACCTAACTATGGCTACACCTTC.

V usage is TRBV2 and J usage is TRBJ2-1; possible D gene TRBD2, 5 bases. The CDR3 consists of 16 residues. The ends were cut back, 6 bases at V and 0 bases at J, with 15 bases in the middle. Germline CDR1 SNHLY, CDR2 FYNNEI. CDR3 residues: CASRRSGSSSYNEQFF. The CDR3 DNA is TGTGCCAGCAGGAGGAGCGGATCGAGCTCCTACAATGAGCAGTTCTTC. The whole variable domain, remainder taken from reference TRBV2 and TRBJ2-1, is EPEVTQTPSHQVTQMGQEVILRCVPISNHLYFYWYRQILGQKVEFLVSFYNNEISEKSEIFDDQFSVERPDGSNFTLKIRSTKLEDSAMYFCASRRSGSSSYNEQFFGPGTRLTVL.

This chain connects TRBV29-1 to TRBJ1-2; D may be TRBD1 (6 bases). The CDR3 is 13 amino acids. CDR1 is SQVTM, CDR2 ANQGSEA, per germline. V shed 3 bases and J shed 7 bases, with 15 bases lying between them. The CDR3 is CSVDLAGVRGYTF. CDR3 nucleotides: TGCAGCGTTGACCTGGCAGGGGTTCGTGGCTACACCTTC.

The J gene is TRBJ2-3, the V gene TRBV3-1 (or the pseudogene TRBV3-2); TRBD1 matches at 8 bases. This CDR3 comprises 15 residues. V lost 4 bases and J lost 4; bases outside the gene matches: 7. Germline values: CDR1 LGHDT, CDR2 YNNKEL (reference sequence). CDR3 nucleotides: TGTGCCAGCAGCCCAGGACAGGGTATCCCAGATACGCAGTATTTT. Its protein is CASSPGQGIPDTQYF.

The chain carries TRBV18 and TRBJ2-7; 7 positions agree with TRBD1. Looked up from germline, CDR1 is KGHSH and CDR2 is LQKENI. The CDR3 has 15 residues. J was trimmed by 7 bases and V by 1 base; bases with no gene match: 10. The CDR3, as DNA: TGTGCCAGCTCACCACGGGGACAGTCTTGGGGGGAGCAGTACTTC. Its translation: CASSPRGQSWGEQYF.

The gene calls are TRBV16 and TRBJ2-1; the D is unclear. Per the germline V gene, CDR1 is KGHSY and CDR2 is FQNENV. The CDR3 contains 13 residues. V lost 0 bases, J lost 4 bases, and 4 bases lay in between. CDR3 nucleotides: TGTGCCAGCAGCCAATCTCAATACAATGAGCAGTTCTTC. Amino acid sequence: CASSQSQYNEQFF.

The chain has TRBV19 and TRBJ2-1, with 7 bases lining up with TRBD2. This CDR3 comprises 15 residues. Germline CDR1 reads LNHDA; CDR2 reads SQIVND (reference sequence). Germline trimming cut 7 bases from V and 3 bases from J; bases unmatched to any gene: 9. CDR3 DNA: TGTGCCAGTATCCGGGCTAGCGGAGACTACAATGAGCAGTTCTTC. Translation gives CASIRASGDYNEQFF.

V and J are TRBV10-2 and TRBJ1-1; D is unclear. Germline V gives CDR1 WSHSY, CDR2 SAAADI. The CDR3 consists of 14 residues. Trimming took off 0 bases at V and 5 bases at J, with 10 bases between the two ends. CDR3 amino acids: CASSESGLRTEAFF. The CDR3 DNA reads TGCGCCAGCAGTGAGTCTGGGTTGCGGACTGAAGCTTTCTTT.

This chain links TRBV7-9 with TRBJ2-7; D is ambiguous. The V gene lost 5 bases and the J gene lost 5 bases, with 10 bases spanning the gap. The germline V gene encodes CDR1 SEHNR and CDR2 FQNEAQ (reference sequence). This CDR3 spans 12 amino acids. Here the CDR3 DNA reads TGTGCCAGCAGCCCCGGTACCCACGAGCAGTACTTC. Encoded protein: CASSPGTHEQYF.

This chain connects TRBV3-1 (or the pseudogene TRBV3-2) to TRBJ1-6; D is unclear. The CDR3 runs to 15 residues. Per germline, CDR1 LGHDT and CDR2 YNNKEL (reference sequence). V lost 4 bases to trimming and J lost 0 bases, with 7 bases between them. CDR3 sequence: CASSPLSSYNSPLHF. The CDR3 DNA is TGTGCCAGCAGCCCGCTTAGCTCCTATAATTCACCCCTCCACTTT.

V gene TRBV7-8 combines with J gene TRBJ1-5, with D perhaps matching TRBD1 (6 bases). With 1 base removed from V and 0 bases from J, the gap between germline ends came to 10 bases. The CDR3 consists of 16 residues. The germline V gene encodes CDR1 SGHVS and CDR2 FQNEAQ. In DNA form, the CDR3 reads TGTGCCAGCAGCTTAGTCGGACAGTATAGCAATCAGCCCCAGCATTTT. Translated, it gives CASSLVGQYSNQPQHF.

The chain employs TRBV12-3 or TRBV12-4 and TRBJ1-6, with D uncertain. This CDR3 has 13 residues. V was shortened by 5 bases and J by 3 bases, with 5 bases between the two germline ends. The CDR3 region has the DNA TGTGCCAGCAGTCGGGTCTATAATTCACCCCTCCACTTT. It specifies CASSRVYNSPLHF.

V usage is TRBV7-3 and J usage is TRBJ2-1, with 8 bases that match TRBD2. Trimming removed 8 bases from V and 6 bases from J; junction bases left unmatched: 6. CDR1 is SGHTA, CDR2 FQGTGA, per germline. The CDR3 runs 13 residues. CDR3 sequence reads: CASSPGGRNEQFF. The CDR3 nucleotides read TGTGCCAGCTCCCCGGGGGGGCGCAATGAGCAGTTCTTC.

CDR3 DNA sequence: TGTGCCATCAGTGGGGCAGGGGGCGACACCGGGGAGCTGTTTTTT. Amino acid sequence: CAISGAGGDTGELFF. The V gene is TRBV10-3, the J gene TRBJ2-2; 8 nucleotides line up with TRBD1. This CDR3 has 15 residues. V gave up 4 bases and J gave up 3 bases; unmatched junction bases: 4. Germline V gene data show CDR1 as ENHRY and CDR2 as SYGVKD.

The chain links TRBV28 to TRBJ2-7; 9 nucleotides agree with TRBD1. CDR3 length equals 14 residues. Trimming removed 6 bases from V and 6 bases from J; junction bases left unmatched: 9. Germline V CDR1 and CDR2: MDHEN, SYDVKM. Written as DNA, the CDR3 is TGTGCCAGCAGCCCGGGACAGGGAGGCCGCGAGCAGTACTTC. Its translation: CASSPGQGGREQYF. Combining the CDR3 with reference TRBV28 and TRBJ2-7 gives the whole variable domain DVKVTQSSRYLVKRTGEKVFLECVQDMDHENMFWYRQDPGLGLRLIYFSYDVKMKEKGDIPEGYSVSREKKERFSLILESASTNQTSMYLCASSPGQGGREQYFGPGTRLTVT.

The CDR3 DNA is TGTGCCAGCAGCCAAGCGGCGGCGAGTAAATCTAACTATGGCTACACCTTC. Residues: CASSQAAASKSNYGYTF. The J gene is TRBJ1-2, the V gene TRBV3-1 (or the pseudogene TRBV3-2); D is unclear. The CDR3 covers 17 residues. CDR1 and CDR2 (germline): LGHDT, YNNKEL (reference sequence). V was trimmed by 1 base and J by 0 bases, leaving 15 bases between them.

A single count supports this clone. V gene TRBV2 combines with J gene TRBJ1-5, with D maybe TRBD1 (5 bases). Trimming shortened V by 4 bases and J by 5 bases, and 9 bases separated the two germline ends. Per the germline V gene, CDR1 is SNHLY and CDR2 is FYNNEI. The CDR3 loop spans 13 amino acids. The CDR3 region has the DNA TGTGCCAGCAGTGGACAGAAGTATCAGCCCCAGCATTTT. This sequence encodes CASSGQKYQPQHF.

The rearrangement joins TRBV28 to TRBJ2-5, with 11 nucleotides matching TRBD2. Germline V gene sequence: CDR1 MDHEN, CDR2 SYDVKM. CDR3 length equals 18 residues. The ends lost 6 bases at V and 0 bases at J; junction bases unmatched: 12. CDR3 residues: CASSHPLAGGINQETQYF. CDR3 nucleotides: TGTGCCAGCAGCCATCCCCTAGCGGGGGGCATTAACCAAGAGACCCAGTACTTC.

The V and J genes are TRBV23-1 and TRBJ1-6; 8 bases agree with TRBD1. TRBV23-1 is treated as an ORF (open reading frame) with a function not yet certain. This CDR3 comprises 17 residues. Trimming cost V 0 bases and J 6 bases; bases outside gene matches: 7. CDR3 region: CASSQSEDRVANSPLHF. As DNA, the CDR3 is TGCGCCAGCAGTCAATCGGAGGACAGGGTTGCTAATTCACCCCTCCACTTT.

The chain carries TRBV18 and TRBJ1-1; D is uncertain. This CDR3 is built from 15 residues. The germline gives CDR1 KGHSH, CDR2 LQKENI. V was cut by 3 bases and J by 1 base, with 12 bases left in between. CDR3 sequence: CASSPTYGENTEAFF. The DNA of the CDR3 is TGTGCCAGCTCACCCACTTACGGGGAGAACACTGAAGCTTTCTTT.